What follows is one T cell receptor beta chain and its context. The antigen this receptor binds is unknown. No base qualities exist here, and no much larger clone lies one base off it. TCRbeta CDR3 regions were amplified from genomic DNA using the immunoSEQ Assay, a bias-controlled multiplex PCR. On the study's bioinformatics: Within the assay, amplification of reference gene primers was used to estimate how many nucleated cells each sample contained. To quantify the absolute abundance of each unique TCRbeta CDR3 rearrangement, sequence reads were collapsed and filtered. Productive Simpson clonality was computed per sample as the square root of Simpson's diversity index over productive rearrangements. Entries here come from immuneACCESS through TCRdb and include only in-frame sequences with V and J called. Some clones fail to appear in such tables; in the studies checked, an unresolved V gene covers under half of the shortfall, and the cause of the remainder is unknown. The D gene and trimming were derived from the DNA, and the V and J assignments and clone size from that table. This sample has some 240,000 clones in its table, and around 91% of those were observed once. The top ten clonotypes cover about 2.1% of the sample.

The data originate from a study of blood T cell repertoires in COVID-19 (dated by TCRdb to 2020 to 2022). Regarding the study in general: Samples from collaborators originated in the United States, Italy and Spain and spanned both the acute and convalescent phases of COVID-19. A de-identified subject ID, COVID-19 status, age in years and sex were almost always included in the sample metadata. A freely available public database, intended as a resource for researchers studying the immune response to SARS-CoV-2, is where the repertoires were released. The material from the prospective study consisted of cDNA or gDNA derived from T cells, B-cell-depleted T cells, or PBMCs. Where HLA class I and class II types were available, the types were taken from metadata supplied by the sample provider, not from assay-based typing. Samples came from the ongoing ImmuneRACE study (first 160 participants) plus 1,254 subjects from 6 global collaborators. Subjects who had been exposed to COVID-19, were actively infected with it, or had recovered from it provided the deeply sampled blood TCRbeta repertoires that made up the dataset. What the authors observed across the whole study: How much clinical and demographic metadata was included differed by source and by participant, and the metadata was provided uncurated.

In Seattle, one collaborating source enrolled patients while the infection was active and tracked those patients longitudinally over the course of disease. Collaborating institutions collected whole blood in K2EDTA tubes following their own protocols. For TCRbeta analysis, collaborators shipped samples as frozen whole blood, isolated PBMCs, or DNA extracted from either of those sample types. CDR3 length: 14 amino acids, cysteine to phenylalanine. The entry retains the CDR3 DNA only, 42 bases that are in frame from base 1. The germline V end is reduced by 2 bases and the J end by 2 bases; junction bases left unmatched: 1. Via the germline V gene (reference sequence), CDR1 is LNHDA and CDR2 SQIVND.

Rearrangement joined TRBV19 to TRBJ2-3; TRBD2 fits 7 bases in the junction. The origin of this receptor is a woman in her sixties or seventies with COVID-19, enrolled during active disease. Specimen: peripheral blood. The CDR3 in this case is CASSIRDYTDTQYF. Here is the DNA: TGTGCCAGTAGTATAAGGGACTACACAGATACGCAGTATTTT.